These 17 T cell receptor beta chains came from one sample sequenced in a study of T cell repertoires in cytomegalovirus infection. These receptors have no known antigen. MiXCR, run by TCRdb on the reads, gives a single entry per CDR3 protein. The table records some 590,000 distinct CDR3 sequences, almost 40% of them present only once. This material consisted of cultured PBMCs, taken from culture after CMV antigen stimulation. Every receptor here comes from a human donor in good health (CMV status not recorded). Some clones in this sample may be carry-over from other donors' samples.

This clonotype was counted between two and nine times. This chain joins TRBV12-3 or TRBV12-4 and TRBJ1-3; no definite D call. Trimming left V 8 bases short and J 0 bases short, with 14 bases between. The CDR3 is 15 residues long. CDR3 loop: CASGVGLSSGNTIYF. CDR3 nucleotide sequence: TGTGCCAGCGGAGTCGGACTGAGCTCTGGAAACACCATATATTTT.

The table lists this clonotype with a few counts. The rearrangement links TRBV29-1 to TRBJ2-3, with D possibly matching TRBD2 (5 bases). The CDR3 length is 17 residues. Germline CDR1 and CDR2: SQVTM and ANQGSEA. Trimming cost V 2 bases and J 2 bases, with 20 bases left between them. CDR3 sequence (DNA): TGCAGCGTTGAAAGGGTGGAGGCTTTGGGATCCACAGATACGCAGTATTTT. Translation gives CSVERVEALGSTDTQYF.

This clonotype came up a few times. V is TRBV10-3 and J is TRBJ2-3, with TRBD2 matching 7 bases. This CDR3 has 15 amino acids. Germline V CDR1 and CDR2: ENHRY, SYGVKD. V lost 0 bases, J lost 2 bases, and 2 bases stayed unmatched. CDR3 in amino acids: CAISESGTNTDTQYF. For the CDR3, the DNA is TGTGCCATCAGTGAGTCCGGGACTAACACAGATACGCAGTATTTT.

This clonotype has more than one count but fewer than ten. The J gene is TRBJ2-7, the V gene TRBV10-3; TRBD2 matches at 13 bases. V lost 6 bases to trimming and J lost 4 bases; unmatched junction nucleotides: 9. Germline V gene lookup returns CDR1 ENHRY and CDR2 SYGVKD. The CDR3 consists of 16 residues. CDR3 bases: TGTGCCATCAGAGGGACTAGCGGGATAACGGAGTACGAGCAGTACTTC. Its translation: CAIRGTSGITEYEQYF.

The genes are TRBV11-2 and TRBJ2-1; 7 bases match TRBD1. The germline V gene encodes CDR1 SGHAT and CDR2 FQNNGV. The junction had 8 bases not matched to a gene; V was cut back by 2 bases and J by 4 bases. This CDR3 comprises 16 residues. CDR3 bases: TGTGCCAGCAGCTTAACAACCGGGACAGAGTACAATGAGCAGTTCTTC. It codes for CASSLTTGTEYNEQFF.

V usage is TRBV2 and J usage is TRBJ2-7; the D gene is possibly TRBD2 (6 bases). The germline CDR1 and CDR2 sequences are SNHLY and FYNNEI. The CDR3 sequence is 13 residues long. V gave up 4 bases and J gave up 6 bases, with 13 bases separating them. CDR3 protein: CASSVITRGEQYF. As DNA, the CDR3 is TGTGCCAGCAGTGTGATAACGCGGGGCGAGCAGTACTTC.

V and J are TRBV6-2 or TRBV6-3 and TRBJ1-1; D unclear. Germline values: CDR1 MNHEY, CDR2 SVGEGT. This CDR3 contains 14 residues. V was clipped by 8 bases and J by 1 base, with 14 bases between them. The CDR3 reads CASHTRTGNTEAFF. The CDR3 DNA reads TGTGCCAGCCACACGCGGACGGGGAACACTGAAGCTTTCTTT.

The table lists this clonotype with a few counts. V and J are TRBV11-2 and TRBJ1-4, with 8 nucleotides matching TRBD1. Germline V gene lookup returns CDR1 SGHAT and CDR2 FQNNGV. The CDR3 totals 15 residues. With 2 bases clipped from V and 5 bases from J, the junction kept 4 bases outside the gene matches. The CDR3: CASSLSGGLNEKLFF. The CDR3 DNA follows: TGTGCCAGCAGCTTATCAGGGGGCTTGAATGAAAAACTGTTTTTT.

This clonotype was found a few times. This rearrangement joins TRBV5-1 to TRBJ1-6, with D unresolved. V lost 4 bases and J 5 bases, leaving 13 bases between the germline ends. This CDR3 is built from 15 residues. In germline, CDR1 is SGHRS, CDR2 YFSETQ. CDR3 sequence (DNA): TGCGCCAGCAGCCTTCAGGTGGGTGATAATTCACCCCTCCACTTT. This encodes CASSLQVGDNSPLHF.

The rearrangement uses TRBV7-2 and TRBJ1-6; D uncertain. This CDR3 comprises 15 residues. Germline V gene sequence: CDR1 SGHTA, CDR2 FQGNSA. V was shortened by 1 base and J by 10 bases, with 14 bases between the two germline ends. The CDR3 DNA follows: TGTGCCAGCAGCTTAGTTTCTGGCGTTTGGTCACCCCTCCACTTT. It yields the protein CASSLVSGVWSPLHF.

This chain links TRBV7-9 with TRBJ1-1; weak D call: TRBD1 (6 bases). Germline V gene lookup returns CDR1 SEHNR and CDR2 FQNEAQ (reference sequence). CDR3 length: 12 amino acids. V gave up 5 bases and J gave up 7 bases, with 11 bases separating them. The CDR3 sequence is CASSRGQHEAFF. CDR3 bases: TGTGCCAGCAGCCGCGGACAGCATGAAGCTTTCTTT.

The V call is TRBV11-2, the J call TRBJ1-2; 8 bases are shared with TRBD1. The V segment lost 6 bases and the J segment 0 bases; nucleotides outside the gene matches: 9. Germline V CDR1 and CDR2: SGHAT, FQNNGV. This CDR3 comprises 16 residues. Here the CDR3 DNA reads TGTGCCAGCAGATCCCTGGGGACAGGATCTAACTATGGCTACACCTTC. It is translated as CASRSLGTGSNYGYTF.

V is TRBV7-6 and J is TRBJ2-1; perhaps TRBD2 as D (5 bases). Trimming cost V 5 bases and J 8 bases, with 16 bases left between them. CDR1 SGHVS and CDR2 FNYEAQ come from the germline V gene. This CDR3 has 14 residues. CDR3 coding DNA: TGTGCCAGCAGCCCCCTCGTGTCGGGGTATGAGCAGTTCTTC. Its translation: CASSPLVSGYEQFF.

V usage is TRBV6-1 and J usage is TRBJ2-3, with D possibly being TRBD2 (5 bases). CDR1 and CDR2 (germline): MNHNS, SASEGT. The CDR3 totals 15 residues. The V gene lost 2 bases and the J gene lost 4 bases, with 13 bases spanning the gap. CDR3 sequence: CASSEMAARADTQYF. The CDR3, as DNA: TGTGCCAGCAGTGAAATGGCAGCGCGGGCAGATACGCAGTATTTT.

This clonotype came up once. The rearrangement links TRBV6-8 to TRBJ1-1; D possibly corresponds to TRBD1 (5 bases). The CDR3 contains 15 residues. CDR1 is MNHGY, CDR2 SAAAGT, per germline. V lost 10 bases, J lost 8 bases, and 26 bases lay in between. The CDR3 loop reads CATKESWGGGGEAFF. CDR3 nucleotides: TGTGCCACCAAGGAATCATGGGGAGGTGGGGGAGAAGCTTTCTTT.

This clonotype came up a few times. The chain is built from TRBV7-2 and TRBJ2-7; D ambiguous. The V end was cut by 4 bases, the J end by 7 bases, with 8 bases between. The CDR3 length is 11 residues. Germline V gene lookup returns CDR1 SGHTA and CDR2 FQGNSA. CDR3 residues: CASSSSWEQYF. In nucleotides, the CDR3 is TGTGCCAGCAGCTCCTCGTGGGAGCAGTACTTC.

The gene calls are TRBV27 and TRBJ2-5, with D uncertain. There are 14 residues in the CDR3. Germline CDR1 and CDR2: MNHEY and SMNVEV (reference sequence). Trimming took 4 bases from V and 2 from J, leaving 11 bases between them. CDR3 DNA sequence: TGTGCCAGCAGTTCCCGGTTGCCTCAAGAGACCCAGTACTTC. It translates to CASSSRLPQETQYF.